Below, one T cell receptor (beta chain) is given with its context. V lost 3 bases, J lost 5 bases, and 13 bases lay in between. The CDR3 consists of 14 residues. From germline, CDR1 is MDHEN and CDR2 SYDVKM. PCR involved 60 Vbeta and 13 Jbeta primers. Here immunoSEQ multiplex PCR was the method, and the copy in TCRdb shows in-frame clones only, minus some. The sample's table shows some 130,000 clones. At sampling all donors were nominally healthy, likely with unrecorded immune exposures. The data derive from a study of cytomegalovirus exposure and HLA in healthy donors. This clonotype was obtained from a woman aged 40 to 55 in good health and CMV-seronegative. The chain is built from TRBV28 and TRBJ2-5; tentatively, D is TRBD1 (5 bases). The source material was PBMCs. The CDR3 sequence: CASSLNRSWETQYF. CDR3 coding DNA: TGTGCCAGCAGTTTGAACAGGTCTTGGGAGACCCAGTACTTC.